The 14 T cell receptor beta chains presented below share a single source sample, sequenced in a study of shared clonotypes between healthy human individuals. The method was immunoSEQ multiplex PCR; TCRdb's version includes in-frame clones alone and lacks a portion of them. The sample yields about 1.1 million clones, around 82% seen once. Specimen: memory CD4+ T cells from PBMCs. As to subset: CD45RA-negative fraction. All receptors derive from a man between 18 and 29 years old in good health. Some clones in this sample may be carry-over from other donors' samples.

This clone has more than one count but fewer than ten. The CDR3 region has the DNA TGTGCCAGCAGCTTATATACTAGCGGGAGGGCCAAACACAATGAGCAGTTCTTC. This gives the protein CASSLYTSGRAKHNEQFF. J is TRBJ2-1 and V is TRBV7-2; 13 bases are shared with TRBD2. V trimming: 2 bases; J trimming: 5 bases; junction bases outside the gene matches: 9. From germline, CDR1 is SGHTA and CDR2 FQGNSA. This CDR3 region has 18 residues.

The CDR3 DNA reads TGTGCCATCAGTGATGGCGAGGGAGGGGGACAAGAGACCCAGTACTTC. Translation gives CAISDGEGGGQETQYF. This chain links TRBV10-3 with TRBJ2-5; tentatively, D is TRBD2 (7 bases). The CDR3 loop spans 16 amino acids. Trimming left V 3 bases short and J 2 bases short, with 16 bases between. Germline CDR1 ENHRY, CDR2 SYGVKD.

The chain carries TRBV30 and TRBJ2-5, with 7 bases matching TRBD1. V was clipped by 2 bases and J by 10 bases; unmatched bases: 10. CDR3 size: 13 residues. In germline, CDR1 is GTSNPN, CDR2 SVGIG (reference sequence). CDR3 loop: CAWSRENTGVQYF. CDR3 sequence (DNA): TGTGCCTGGAGTAGAGAGAATACAGGGGTCCAGTACTTC. Full variable domain (outside the CDR3, taken from reference TRBV30 and TRBJ2-5): SQTIHQWPATLVQPVGSPLSLECTVEGTSNPNLYWYRQAAGRGLQLLFYSVGIGQISSEVPQNLSASRPQDRQFILSSKKLLLSDSGFYLCAWSRENTGVQYFGPGTRLLVL.

The genes are TRBV7-3 and TRBJ2-5, with no clear D. The CDR3 totals 13 residues. V lost 3 bases and J lost 11, with 16 bases in between. CDR1 and CDR2 from the germline V gene are SGHTA and FQGTGA. CDR3 bases: TGTGCCAGCAGCTTTGGGCCGCGCACAGAGCAGTACTTC. This sequence encodes CASSFGPRTEQYF.

This clone was seen just once. The chain couples TRBV6-5 to TRBJ1-2, with 7 bases aligning to TRBD1. V shed 6 bases, J shed 5 bases, and the junction held 9 bases outside the gene matches. The CDR3 consists of 14 residues. The germline CDR1 and CDR2 sequences are MNHEY and SVGAGI. CDR3 residues: CASRDLEGAYGYTF. Here the CDR3 DNA reads TGTGCCAGCAGAGATCTAGAGGGGGCGTATGGCTACACCTTC.

The chain recombines TRBV18 with TRBJ1-2, with TRBD1 as a possible D gene (5 bases). V lost 3 bases, J lost 4 bases, and 12 bases lay in between. The CDR3 runs 14 residues. Germline lookup yields CDR1 KGHSH and CDR2 LQKENI. DNA for the CDR3: TGTGCCAGCTCACCGGACACAGGCGGCTATGGCTACACCTTC. Encoded protein: CASSPDTGGYGYTF.

The V call is TRBV7-2, the J call TRBJ1-2; no clear D. Germline V gene sequence: CDR1 SGHTA, CDR2 FQGNSA. The CDR3 totals 12 residues. Trimming cost V 8 bases and J 2 bases, with 9 bases left between them. CDR3 protein: CASGESNYGYTF. The CDR3 DNA follows: TGTGCCAGCGGAGAGTCAAACTATGGCTACACCTTC. Filled out from reference TRBV7-2 and TRBJ1-2, the complete variable domain reads GAGVSQSPSNKVTEKGKDVELRCDPISGHTALYWYRQSLGQGLEFLIYFQGNSAPDKSGLPSDRFSAERTGGSVSTLTIQRTQQEDSAVYLCASGESNYGYTFGSGTRLTVV.

This clone was seen only once. The chain carries TRBV7-9 and TRBJ1-5; 7 bases are a match to TRBD1. This CDR3 has 14 residues. V gave up 5 bases and J gave up 3 bases; unmatched junction bases: 4. Germline-derived CDR1 and CDR2 are SEHNR and FQNEAQ (reference sequence). CDR3 residues: CASSRDSPNQPQHF. The CDR3, as DNA: TGTGCCAGCAGCCGGGACAGCCCCAATCAGCCCCAGCATTTT.

In the case of this clone: A much larger clone differs from this one at a single base, so this may be a read error. V usage is TRBV28 and J usage is TRBJ2-7; D unclear. The V gene's germline CDR1 is MDHEN and CDR2 SYDVKM. The CDR3 extends over 15 amino acids. Here the CDR3 reads CTSSLSPGQLYEQYF. Written as DNA, the CDR3 is TGTACCAGCAGTTTAAGTCCGGGCCAGCTCTACGAGCAGTACTTC.

The chain couples TRBV19 to TRBJ2-6; the D call may be TRBD1 or TRBD2 (7 bases each). This CDR3 is 20 amino acids long. V was clipped by 3 bases and J by 2 bases, with 23 bases between them. Per the germline V gene, CDR1 is LNHDA and CDR2 is SQIVND (reference sequence). In DNA, the CDR3 is TGTGCCAGTAGTATTCGTTCGTTAGGGGGCGGGAGAGCTGGGGCCAACGTCCTGACTTTC. Translated: CASSIRSLGGGRAGANVLTF.

The chain recombines TRBV28 with TRBJ2-4; 10 nucleotides align to TRBD2. CDR1 and CDR2 from the germline V gene are MDHEN and SYDVKM. V gave up 10 bases and J gave up 1 base; unmatched junction bases: 10. The CDR3 is 16 amino acids. The CDR3 loop reads CATFPLAGDAKNIQYF. In DNA, the CDR3 is TGTGCCACCTTCCCGCTAGCGGGGGATGCCAAAAACATTCAGTACTTC.

J is TRBJ2-3 and V is TRBV28, with TRBD1 matching 9 bases. After removal of 6 bases from V and 6 bases from J, the junction contained 7 bases not matched to a gene. The CDR3 length is 14 residues. Germline assignment: CDR1 MDHEN and CDR2 SYDVKM. DNA for the CDR3: TGTGCCAGCAGGAAAATTGGGACAGGGGATACGCAGTATTTT. This encodes CASRKIGTGDTQYF.

This clone was counted a few times. The chain links TRBV28 to TRBJ2-1, with D possibly TRBD2 on 5 matching bases. Germline-derived CDR1 and CDR2 are MDHEN and SYDVKM. CDR3 length: 15 amino acids. The germline V and J ends were trimmed by 4 bases and 0 bases, with 10 bases remaining between them. The CDR3: CASSSLGSSYNEQFF. CDR3 nucleotide sequence: TGTGCCAGCAGTTCCCTAGGGAGCTCCTACAATGAGCAGTTCTTC.

Here the CDR3 reads CASSFGTLTNEKLFF. The CDR3 DNA sequence: TGTGCCAGCAGCTTTGGGACTTTAACTAATGAAAAACTGTTTTTT. The chain couples TRBV5-5 to TRBJ1-4; D is perhaps TRBD1 (5 bases). Germline CDR1 reads SGHKS; CDR2 reads YYEKEE (reference sequence). V gave up 2 bases and J gave up 1 base, with 9 bases separating them. The CDR3 is 15 residues long.